This paragraph reports one TCR beta chain. The antigen is unknown. The sample is drawn from a study of T cell repertoires in ileal Crohn's disease. Regarding the study as a whole: Clonal expansions were more frequent in active smokers than non-smokers at surgery.

Sequencing was performed with immunoSEQ multiplex PCR; in TCRdb, only in-frame clones are kept and a portion is missing. The data show more than 1,200 clones, around 84% seen once. The CDR3 runs to 15 residues. Germline V CDR1 and CDR2: MGHDK, SYGVNS. The material sequenced was ileal tissue. This sequence originates from an adult with Crohn's disease. V and J are TRBV25-1 and TRBJ2-5; D possibly corresponds to TRBD1 (6 bases). The J call may be wrong; the DNA end is better matched by TRBJ2-7. The CDR3 DNA reads as TGTGCCAGCAGGGGTGGGTTGGGGGCCACCTACGAGCAGTACTTC. Translated, it gives CASRGGLGATYEQYF.